A selection of T cell receptor beta chains follows, all from one sample in a study of blood T cells in healthy people across ages. TCRdb re-derived calls from the 5' RACE reads in MiXCR, one entry per CDR3 protein. The table lists roughly 1,500,000 distinct CDR3 sequences, about 35% of them singletons. Specimen: blood. All receptors come from a young woman in good health. CDR3s leave out the opening cysteine and the closing phenylalanine or tryptophan. Fields, in order: CDR3 length, clone size, J gene, V gene, CDR3 protein. The size entry is marked missing in some rows and otherwise reads once, few, many or a size class.

13 - TRBJ2-1 TRBV6-1 ASSEWRGAYNEQF
13 few TRBJ2-6 TRBV3-1 ASRSQGGGANVLT
15 - TRBJ2-7 TRBV19 ASSPSVGRGVPYEQY
9 few TRBJ2-7 TRBV2 ASSEYREQY
12 - TRBJ2-5 TRBV20-1 SAGLLAGAETQY
12 - TRBJ1-2 TRBV9 ASSVAGANYGYT
13 few TRBJ2-3 TRBV6-2/TRBV6-3 ASRPSGPGTDTQY
10 few TRBJ2-7 TRBV27 ASSPGGSKQY
12 once TRBJ2-1 TRBV9 ASSGRLAGHEQF
12 - TRBJ2-5 TRBV28 ASSPRLAAETQY
14 - TRBJ2-6 TRBV5-5 ASSLEAQTGANVLT
13 - TRBJ2-3 TRBV30 AWNLGGGSLDTQY
17 - TRBJ2-1 TRBV6-4 ASSDTFLPPGTLYNEQF
10 - TRBJ1-5 TRBV6-5 ASRSVAQPQH
14 - TRBJ2-1 TRBV20-1 SARDRGRGRYNEQF
14 - TRBJ2-1 TRBV3-1 ASSATQKREGDEQF
9 - TRBJ2-1 TRBV7-9 ASSRGWEQF
14 few TRBJ2-1 TRBV29-1 SVEDPVAYSYNEQF
14 - TRBJ2-5 TRBV5-1 ASTLATSGSGETQY
14 - TRBJ2-7 TRBV12-3/TRBV12-4 ASSFVTGVRSYEQY
11 - TRBJ1-5 TRBV11-2 ASSLDVAQPQH
14 - TRBJ1-2 TRBV3-1 ASSRLPGGKAYGYT
16 - TRBJ2-3 TRBV5-5 ASSNGPTSGVSTDTQY
16 few TRBJ2-7 TRBV12-3/TRBV12-4 ASSPHRARIQMTYEQY
12 - TRBJ2-5 TRBV5-4 ASSWEWLQETQY
13 - TRBJ2-7 TRBV28 ASSLPDTAFYEQY
16 - TRBJ2-7 TRBV6-1 ASRHFPTSSGSQYEQY
14 - TRBJ2-3 TRBV18 ASSPQGRMSTDTQY
14 once TRBJ1-1 TRBV7-9 ASSSRADGVDTEAF